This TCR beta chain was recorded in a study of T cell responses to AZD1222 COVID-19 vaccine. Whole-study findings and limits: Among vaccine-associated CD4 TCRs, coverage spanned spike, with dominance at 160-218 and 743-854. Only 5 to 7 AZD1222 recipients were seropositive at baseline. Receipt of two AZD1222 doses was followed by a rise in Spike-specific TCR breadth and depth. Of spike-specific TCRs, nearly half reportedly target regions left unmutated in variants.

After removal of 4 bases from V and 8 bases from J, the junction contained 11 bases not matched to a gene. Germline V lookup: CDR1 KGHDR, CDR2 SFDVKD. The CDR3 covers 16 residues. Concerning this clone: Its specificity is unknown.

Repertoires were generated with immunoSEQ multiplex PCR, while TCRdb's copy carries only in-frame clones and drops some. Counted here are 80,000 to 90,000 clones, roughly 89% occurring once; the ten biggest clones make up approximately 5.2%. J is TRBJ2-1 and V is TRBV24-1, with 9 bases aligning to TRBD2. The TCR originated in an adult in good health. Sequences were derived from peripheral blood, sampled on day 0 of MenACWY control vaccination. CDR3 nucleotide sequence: TGTGCCACCAGTGACCTACCGGGACTAGCCCAACATGAGCAGTTCTTC. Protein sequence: CATSDLPGLAQHEQFF.